This T cell receptor beta chain was identified in a study of a mutant IDH1 vaccine in newly diagnosed glioma. On the study more broadly: Vaccinations, eight in total, occurred in weeks 1, 3, 5, 7, 11, 15, 19, 23. Patients had received radiotherapy, temozolomide, or both previously, most receiving both.

The germline CDR1 and CDR2 sequences are ENHRY and SYGVKD. V shed 6 bases and J shed 2 bases, with 8 bases lying between them. This CDR3 contains 12 residues. Study-level points and caveats: Altogether, 80% to 95% of patients exhibited vaccine-induced immune responses.

The sample's time point: week 5, during vaccination. What each vaccine dose contained was 300 ug of mutant IDH1 20-mer peptide, accompanied by topical imiquimod. Concerning this clone: Its matching antigen is unknown.

This table comes from immunoSEQ multiplex PCR, and its TCRdb copy is limited to in-frame clones, with some not included. The top ten hold around 3% of the sample, which has about 30,000 clones, roughly 87% seen once. This sample comprised peripheral blood mononuclear cells (PBMCs), obtained from a glioma patient whose treatment included an IDH1 peptide vaccine. The chain has TRBV10-3 and TRBJ2-7; D might be TRBD1 (5 bases). This receptor was identified in a woman aged 40 to 50 with glioma. Some clones in this sample may be carry-over from other donors' samples. The chain's CDR3 is CAIRTAAYEQYF. DNA for the CDR3: TGTGCCATCAGGACAGCTGCCTACGAGCAGTACTTC.